The source of this T cell receptor (beta chain) is a study of blood T cell repertoires in COVID-19. With 5 bases clipped from V and 4 bases from J, the junction kept 15 bases outside the gene matches. Germline loops: CDR1 SGHKS, CDR2 YYEKEE (reference sequence). The CDR3 consists of 19 residues. This clone occurred a few times. Clones were read by immunoSEQ multiplex PCR, and TCRdb kept only the in-frame ones, dropping some. This sample has approximately 300,000 clones, with 85% found just once. The V and J genes are TRBV5-5 and TRBJ2-2; 12 bases agree with TRBD2. The TCR originated in a woman in her 30s who had been exposed to COVID-19. Source material: PBMCs or T cells enriched from blood (not recorded which). CDR3 residues: CASRPSGGAFSHATGELFF. DNA for the CDR3: TGTGCCAGCAGACCTAGCGGGGGGGCGTTCTCCCATGCCACCGGGGAGCTGTTTTTT. The variable domain in full, with the rest retrieved from reference TRBV5-5 and TRBJ2-2, is DAGVTQSPTHLIKTRGQQVTLRCSPISGHKSVSWYQQVLGQGPQFIFQYYEKEERGRGNFPDRFSARQFPNYSSELNVNALLLGDSALYLCASRPSGGAFSHATGELFFGEGSRLTVL.